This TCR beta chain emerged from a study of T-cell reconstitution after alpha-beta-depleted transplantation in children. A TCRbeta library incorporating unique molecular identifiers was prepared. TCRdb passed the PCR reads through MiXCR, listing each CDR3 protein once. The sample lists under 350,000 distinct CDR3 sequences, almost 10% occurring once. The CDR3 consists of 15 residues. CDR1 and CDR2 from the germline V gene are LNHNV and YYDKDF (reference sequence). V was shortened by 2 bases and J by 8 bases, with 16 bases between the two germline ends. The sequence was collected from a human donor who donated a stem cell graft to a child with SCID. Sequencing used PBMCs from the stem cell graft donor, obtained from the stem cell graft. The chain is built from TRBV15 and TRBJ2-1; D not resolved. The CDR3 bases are TGTGCCACCAGCAGACTAGACACCCCGACTGATGAGCAGTTCTTC. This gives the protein CATSRLDTPTDEQFF.